This TCR beta chain is from a study of blood T cell repertoires in COVID-19. About the study: The cDNA or gDNA used as material had been derived from T cells, B-cell-depleted T cells, or PBMCs.

Germline V lookup: CDR1 LNHDA, CDR2 SQIVND (reference sequence). The trim removed 1 base at V and 6 bases at J, leaving 9 bases unmatched. The CDR3 spans 17 residues. In the original workflow: Researchers report that nucleated cell counts were estimated from reference gene primer amplification. TCRdb's table, derived via immunoSEQ multiplex PCR, lists solely in-frame clones and lacks some. For V, J and clone size, that table is used; D and trimming come from the DNA. The table has 70,000 to 100,000 clones, roughly 90% seen once; the top ten hold 3.5% to 5%. The chain couples TRBV19 to TRBJ2-1; TRBD2 matches 10 bases. Sample: peripheral blood. This TCR derives from a woman older than 75 with active or convalescent COVID-19. The CDR3 DNA reads as TGTGCCAGTAGTATAGGACCCCTAGCGGGAGTACGCAATGAGCAGTTCTTC. Translating it yields CASSIGPLAGVRNEQFF.